The present T cell receptor (beta chain) was sequenced within a study of CD8+ T cells in alopecia areata. Study details: Treatment comprised oral tofacitinib, 5 to 10 mg twice daily, in treated patients. Overall study results and limits: Greater clonality was observed in lesional scalp samples, especially alopecia totalis/universalis, versus normal scalp. Scalp clonality decreased significantly with tofacitinib, and so did expanded CD8+ clones among the top 100.

Documented treatment: oral pan-JAK inhibitor, 5-10 mg twice daily. The CDR3 totals 14 residues. Germline V CDR1 and CDR2: SGDLS, YYNGEE. The V and J ends lost 2 bases and 4 bases, in that order; junction bases with no gene match: 3. Of note for this clone: Antigen specificity is unknown.

RNA extraction and reverse transcription yielded cDNA as sequencing template. Data came from immunoSEQ multiplex PCR; TCRdb stores just in-frame clones and leaves some out. The sample yields around 140,000 clones, 54% seen once. The receptor comes from a human donor with alopecia areata. Sequences were derived from CD8+ T cells sorted from blood, sampled at week 4, from a patient treated with tofacitinib. J is TRBJ2-3 and V is TRBV9; 8 nucleotides agree with TRBD1. CDR3 region: CASSVSGGADTQYF. The CDR3 DNA follows: TGTGCCAGCAGCGTTTCAGGGGGCGCAGATACGCAGTATTTT.